The 8 T cell receptor beta chains below all came from one sample that was sequenced in a study of cytomegalovirus exposure and HLA in healthy donors. The PCR contained 60 Vbeta and 13 Jbeta primers. Here immunoSEQ multiplex PCR was the method, and the copy in TCRdb shows in-frame clones only, minus some. In the table there are about 210,000 clones, over 80% of which are singletons. The sample was PBMCs. All receptors come from a man aged 35 to 55 in good health and CMV-seropositive.

This chain connects TRBV10-3 to TRBJ1-2, with a possible D match to TRBD1 (6 bases). The V end lost 4 bases, the J end lost 6 bases, and 9 bases lay between the germline ends. This CDR3 comprises 12 residues. Germline V gene lookup returns CDR1 ENHRY and CDR2 SYGVKD. This CDR3 reads CAISGRGNGYTF. CDR3 nucleotide sequence: TGTGCCATCAGTGGAAGGGGGAATGGCTACACCTTC.

This clone has only a few counts. The chain has TRBV5-3 and TRBJ1-1; possible D gene TRBD1, 6 bases. TRBV5-3 is treated as an ORF (open reading frame) with a function not yet certain. The CDR3 extends over 13 amino acids. The V gene lost 4 bases and the J gene lost 6 bases, with 13 bases spanning the gap. In DNA, the CDR3 is TGTGCCAGAAGCCCCACCAGGGGTTCTGAAGCTTTCTTT. Residues: CARSPTRGSEAFF.

The rearrangement joins TRBV6-5 to TRBJ1-1; D possibly corresponds to TRBD1 (5 bases). The CDR3 covers 15 residues. V was shortened by 0 bases and J by 5 bases, with 13 bases between the two germline ends. The germline V gene encodes CDR1 MNHEY and CDR2 SVGAGI. CDR3 amino acids: CASSYSWQGGTEAFF. Written as DNA, the CDR3 is TGTGCCAGCAGTTACTCCTGGCAGGGAGGAACTGAAGCTTTCTTT.

This rearrangement joins TRBV6-6 to TRBJ1-1; D is perhaps TRBD1 (6 bases). Germline loops: CDR1 MNHNY, CDR2 SVGAGI (reference sequence). V lost 5 bases to trimming and J lost 4 bases, with 14 bases between them. This CDR3 comprises 14 residues. The CDR3 DNA is TGTGCCAGCAGTGTATACAGGGTGTCCACTGAAGCTTTCTTT. This codes for CASSVYRVSTEAFF.

V and J are TRBV5-1 and TRBJ2-7; 12 bases are shared with TRBD2. With 4 bases clipped from V and 2 bases from J, the junction kept 10 bases outside the gene matches. CDR1 is SGHRS, CDR2 YFSETQ, per germline. The CDR3 is 17 amino acids. The CDR3 nucleotides are TGCGCCAGCAGCCGAGGGACTAGCGGGCCCGTCCCCTACGAGCAGTACGTC. Translating it yields CASSRGTSGPVPYEQYV.

This clone came up a few times. This chain connects TRBV6-1 to TRBJ1-5; no clear D. The CDR3 has 12 amino acids. The germline gives CDR1 MNHNS, CDR2 SASEGT. Trimming removed 4 bases from V and 9 bases from J, with 10 bases in between. The CDR3 protein is CASSGDPGPQHF. The CDR3 DNA is TGTGCCAGCAGTGGAGACCCGGGGCCCCAGCATTTT.

The rearrangement uses TRBV5-1 and TRBJ2-3; 10 bases align to TRBD2. Germline CDR1 is SGHRS and CDR2 is YFSETQ. The CDR3 extends over 16 amino acids. The J segment lost 0 bases and the V segment lost 3 bases, leaving 4 bases of the junction unmatched. DNA of the CDR3: TGCGCCAGCAGCTCCGGACTAGCGGTTAGCACAGATACGCAGTATTTT. Its protein is CASSSGLAVSTDTQYF.

This chain connects TRBV19 to TRBJ1-6; 11 positions match TRBD1. The CDR3 extends over 15 amino acids. CDR1 is LNHDA and CDR2 is SQIVND in the germline V gene (reference sequence). Trimming removed 5 bases from V and 7 bases from J; junction bases left unmatched: 4. As DNA, the CDR3 is TGTGCCAGTAGTCCACGGACAGGGGGCAATTCACCCCTCCACTTT. Translating gives CASSPRTGGNSPLHF.